This T cell receptor beta chain came from a study of cytomegalovirus exposure and HLA in healthy donors. General observations from the study: Associated with cytomegalovirus, according to the listing, were 150 to 200 TCR beta chains. In vitro assays verified that a few CMV-associated chains recognized CMV antigens specifically.

Note on this clone: Antigen: not known.

TCRdb's table, derived via immunoSEQ multiplex PCR, lists solely in-frame clones and lacks some. Among about 190,000 clones listed, roughly 82% were seen once. This TCR was sampled from a man younger than 35 in good health and CMV-seropositive. The sequencing sample was made of PBMCs.

CDR3 nucleotide sequence: TGTGCCAGCAGCTTAGAAGGGACAGGTTGGCATTTT. This codes for CASSLEGTGWHF. V is TRBV7-2 and J is TRBJ1-5; 8 nucleotides line up with TRBD1. The CDR3 totals 12 residues. The germline gives CDR1 SGHTA, CDR2 FQGNSA. V trimming: 1 base; J trimming: 15 bases; junction bases outside the gene matches: 5. Looking up the rest from reference TRBV7-2 and TRBJ1-5 gives the full variable domain: GAGVSQSPSNKVTEKGKDVELRCDPISGHTALYWYRQSLGQGLEFLIYFQGNSAPDKSGLPSDRFSAERTGGSVSTLTIQRTQQEDSAVYLCASSLEGTGWHFGDGTRLSIL.